Below are 27 T cell receptor beta chains sequenced from a single sample in a study of blood T cell repertoires in COVID-19. This table comes from immunoSEQ multiplex PCR, and its TCRdb copy is limited to in-frame clones, with some not included. The sample shows some 130,000 clones, around 83% of them seen only once. The sample was PBMCs or T cells enriched from blood (not recorded which). The receptors shown here come from a man aged 25-45 years who had recovered from COVID-19.

The chain recombines TRBV6-8 with TRBJ2-2; TRBD2 matches 16 bases. J lost 4 bases, V lost 11 bases, and 16 bases had no gene match. The CDR3 length is 19 residues. CDR1 is MNHGY, CDR2 SAAAGT, per germline. CDR3 sequence (DNA): TGTGCCGGACTCGTTTTGGGACTAGCGGGGGGGCGAATCACCGGGGAGCTGTTTTTT. As protein: CAGLVLGLAGGRITGELFF.

V usage is TRBV6-5 and J usage is TRBJ1-6, with unresolved D. Germline-derived CDR1 and CDR2 are MNHEY and SVGAGI. This CDR3 has 15 residues. Deletions cut 0 bases from V and 4 bases from J, with 7 bases between. In DNA form, the CDR3 reads TGTGCCAGCAGTTACTCGAACAGTTATAATTCACCCCTCCACTTT. Protein product: CASSYSNSYNSPLHF.

The V and J genes are TRBV5-6 and TRBJ1-2; D is uncertain. This CDR3 is 14 amino acids long. Germline V gene sequence: CDR1 SGHDT, CDR2 YYEEEE. V was cut by 0 bases and J by 4 bases, with 10 bases left in between. The CDR3 DNA reads TGTGCCAGCAGCTTGGAGAATTTCGGCTATGGCTACACCTTC. Its translation is CASSLENFGYGYTF.

The V and J genes are TRBV7-6 and TRBJ2-1, with D possibly TRBD1 on 5 matching bases. The germline V gene has CDR1 SGHVS and CDR2 FNYEAQ. The CDR3 spans 21 residues. The V end lost 2 bases, the J end lost 0 bases, and 26 bases lay between the germline ends. The CDR3 protein is CASSLSVGHHPRRSSYNEQFF. The CDR3 DNA follows: TGTGCCAGCAGCTTATCGGTGGGGCACCACCCTCGTAGGAGCTCCTACAATGAGCAGTTCTTC.

This chain uses TRBV2 with TRBJ1-5; a possible D gene is TRBD1 (6 bases). The CDR3 runs 14 residues. Germline CDR1 is SNHLY and CDR2 is FYNNEI. V was shortened by 1 base and J by 3 bases, with 7 bases between the two germline ends. CDR3 nucleotides: TGTGCCAGCAGTGAAGGACAGGCCAATCAGCCCCAGCATTTT. The encoded protein is CASSEGQANQPQHF.

This rearrangement joins TRBV7-6 to TRBJ1-2; D not certain. CDR3 length: 13 residues. In germline, CDR1 is SGHVS, CDR2 FNYEAQ. With 5 bases removed from V and 8 bases from J, the gap between germline ends came to 15 bases. CDR3 DNA sequence: TGTGCCAGCAGCCCGGCTTCTGCCAGGGGCTACACCTTC. This translates into CASSPASARGYTF.

The chain combines TRBV11-2 with TRBJ1-2; D is unresolved. Germline CDR1 SGHAT, CDR2 FQNNGV. This CDR3 contains 13 residues. V dropped 0 bases and J dropped 13 bases, with 15 bases sitting between them. CDR3 region: CASSLDRVVSGTF. CDR3 DNA sequence: TGTGCCAGCAGCTTAGATCGGGTTGTATCTGGCACCTTC. Drawing the rest from reference TRBV11-2 and TRBJ1-2, the complete variable domain is EAGVAQSPRYKIIEKRQSVAFWCNPISGHATLYWYQQILGQGPKLLIQFQNNGVVDDSQLPKDRFSAERLKGVDSTLKIQPAKLEDSAVYLCASSLDRVVSGTFGSGTRLTVV.

The chain is built from TRBV5-5 and TRBJ2-7, with TRBD2 matching over 8 bases. Germline CDR1 SGHKS, CDR2 YYEKEE (reference sequence). The CDR3 length is 15 residues. The V and J ends lost 1 base and 0 bases, in that order; junction bases with no gene match: 3. CDR3 nucleotide sequence: TGTGCCAGCAGCTTGACTAGCGGTACCTCCTACGAGCAGTACTTC. Translated, it gives CASSLTSGTSYEQYF.

This chain links TRBV5-1 with TRBJ2-3; 8 bases map to TRBD2. The length of the CDR3 is 17 residues. The J segment lost 0 bases and the V segment lost 4 bases, leaving 10 bases of the junction unmatched. Germline V gene lookup returns CDR1 SGHRS and CDR2 YFSETQ. The CDR3 DNA follows: TGCGCCAGCAGCCCGGGACGGCGGGGGGCAAGCACAGATACGCAGTATTTT. Translated, it gives CASSPGRRGASTDTQYF.

The rearrangement uses TRBV3-1 (or the pseudogene TRBV3-2) and TRBJ2-3, with 11 bases lining up with TRBD2. In germline, CDR1 is LGHDT, CDR2 YNNKEL (reference sequence). V was clipped by 5 bases and J by 4 bases; unmatched bases: 5. The length of the CDR3 is 15 residues. Here the CDR3 reads CASSYLAGGADTQYF. CDR3 in DNA: TGTGCCAGCAGCTATCTAGCGGGGGGTGCAGATACGCAGTATTTT.

This sequence joins TRBV7-6 and TRBJ2-3; 13 bases are a match to TRBD2. Germline trimming cut 1 base from V and 5 bases from J; bases unmatched to any gene: 6. The CDR3 is 17 amino acids. In germline, CDR1 is SGHVS, CDR2 FNYEAQ. CDR3 bases: TGTGCCAGCAGCTTAGTACCGACTAGCGGGGGGTTAGATACGCAGTATTTT. It encodes CASSLVPTSGGLDTQYF.

The CDR3 loop is CASSFLAGGPFSEQYF. The CDR3 DNA reads TGTGCCAGCAGTTTCCTAGCGGGAGGGCCATTCTCCGAGCAGTACTTC. The chain links TRBV6-6 to TRBJ2-7; 12 positions match TRBD2. The CDR3 contains 16 residues. The ends lost 4 bases at V and 6 bases at J; junction bases unmatched: 10. In germline, CDR1 is MNHNY, CDR2 SVGAGI (reference sequence).

The chain couples TRBV5-6 to TRBJ1-3; D is possibly TRBD1 (5 bases). Germline V gene data show CDR1 as SGHDT and CDR2 as YYEEEE. V was trimmed by 4 bases and J by 0 bases, leaving 14 bases between them. The CDR3 extends over 16 amino acids. The CDR3 nucleotides are TGTGCCAGCAGCATCCGACAGACAATCTCTGGAAACACCATATATTTT. This translates into CASSIRQTISGNTIYF.

The chain has TRBV6-5 and TRBJ1-6; 10 nucleotides align to TRBD1. Looked up from germline, CDR1 is MNHEY and CDR2 is SVGAGI. There are 13 residues in the CDR3. V gave up 6 bases and J gave up 9 bases; unmatched junction bases: 2. Here the CDR3 DNA reads TGTGCCAGCAGGGGACAGGGGACTTCACCCCTCCACTTT. Translated, it gives CASRGQGTSPLHF.

This clone was detected a few times. J is TRBJ1-3 and V is TRBV5-1, with D hard to call. The CDR3 covers 16 residues. V shed 0 bases and J shed 2 bases, with 12 bases lying between them. Germline V gene sequence: CDR1 SGHRS, CDR2 YFSETQ. CDR3 sequence (DNA): TGCGCCAGCAGCTTGGATTCGGGGTCCGCTGGAAACACCATATATTTT. It translates to CASSLDSGSAGNTIYF.

The rearrangement uses TRBV29-1 and TRBJ1-1, with 9 bases identical to TRBD1. This CDR3 is built from 13 residues. Per the germline V gene, CDR1 is SQVTM and CDR2 is ANQGSEA. J was trimmed by 5 bases and V by 8 bases; bases with no gene match: 9. The CDR3 nucleotides read TGCAGCCCTACGGGACAGGGAGGAACTGAAGCTTTCTTT. Amino acid sequence: CSPTGQGGTEAFF.

The chain uses TRBV12-3 or TRBV12-4 and TRBJ2-1; D unresolved. This CDR3 is built from 13 residues. V lost 2 bases, J lost 9 bases, and 11 bases lay in between. The CDR3 coding sequence is TGTGCCAGCAGTTTACATGGAGATAGTGAGCAGTTCTTC. Protein product: CASSLHGDSEQFF.

This rearrangement joins TRBV5-1 to TRBJ2-7, with D maybe TRBD1 (6 bases). CDR1 SGHRS and CDR2 YFSETQ come from the germline V gene. V was clipped by 3 bases and J by 3 bases, with 16 bases between them. The CDR3 has 15 amino acids. CDR3 sequence reads: CASSSGVQGYYEQYF. The CDR3 coding sequence is TGCGCCAGCAGCTCCGGGGTACAGGGCTACTACGAGCAGTACTTC.

There are a few counts of this clone. The chain links TRBV30 to TRBJ2-2, with TRBD2 identical over 12 bases. The J segment lost 3 bases and the V segment lost 1 base, leaving 0 bases of the junction unmatched. Germline CDR1 and CDR2: GTSNPN and SVGIG (reference sequence). This CDR3 contains 15 residues. The chain's CDR3 is CAWSGLAGDTGELFF. The CDR3 nucleotides read TGTGCCTGGAGTGGACTAGCGGGAGACACCGGGGAGCTGTTTTTT.

The chain links TRBV27 to TRBJ2-5; TRBD1 matches 10 bases. V was pared by 6 bases and J by 5 bases, with 12 bases of the junction left unmatched. The CDR3 has 16 residues. Germline values: CDR1 MNHEY, CDR2 SMNVEV (reference sequence). Here the CDR3 reads CASSRRQGAVKETQYF. For the CDR3, the DNA is TGTGCCAGCAGCCGCAGACAGGGGGCGGTGAAGGAGACCCAGTACTTC.

The J gene is TRBJ2-7, the V gene TRBV6-5; D gene ambiguous. Germline CDR1 is MNHEY and CDR2 is SVGAGI. Trimming pared 0 bases from V and 0 bases from J, leaving 6 bases between. The CDR3 covers 14 residues. As DNA, the CDR3 is TGTGCCAGCAGTTACTCCGAGAGCTCCTACGAGCAGTACGTC. Translated: CASSYSESSYEQYV.

This chain joins TRBV6-5 and TRBJ1-2, with D tentatively TRBD1 (5 bases). With 7 bases removed from V and 3 bases from J, the gap between germline ends came to 15 bases. The CDR3 is made up of 14 amino acids. Per the germline V gene, CDR1 is MNHEY and CDR2 is SVGAGI. The CDR3 sequence: CASTSAGLDYGYTF. The CDR3, as DNA: TGTGCCAGCACTTCGGCGGGACTCGACTATGGCTACACCTTC.

The chain recombines TRBV7-9 with TRBJ1-6; no reliable D call. Trimming took 4 bases from V and 5 from J, leaving 9 bases between them. The germline CDR1 and CDR2 sequences are SEHNR and FQNEAQ (reference sequence). This CDR3 comprises 14 residues. The CDR3 is CASSSRENNSPLHF. In nucleotides, the CDR3 is TGTGCCAGCAGCTCCCGGGAGAATAATTCACCCCTCCACTTT.

This clone was seen only once. The DNA for the CDR3 is TGTGCCAGCAGTTTACCTGCCGGAGAGACCCAGTACTTC. This sequence encodes CASSLPAGETQYF. The rearrangement joins TRBV12-3 or TRBV12-4 to TRBJ2-5; D gene uncertain. The CDR3 totals 13 residues. Trimming pared 2 bases from V and 4 bases from J, leaving 8 bases between.

In its sample, this clone was seen once. The gene calls are TRBV7-9 and TRBJ2-3, with a possible D match to TRBD1 (5 bases). V dropped 5 bases and J dropped 1 base, with 19 bases sitting between them. The CDR3 length is 17 residues. From germline, CDR1 is SEHNR and CDR2 FQNEAQ (reference sequence). The CDR3 bases are TGTGCCAGCAGCCCCCCCGGCAGGGCCAGGGGCACAGATACGCAGTATTTT. As protein: CASSPPGRARGTDTQYF.

V is TRBV9 and J is TRBJ1-1, with D unclear. CDR3 length: 13 amino acids. The germline V gene encodes CDR1 SGDLS and CDR2 YYNGEE. V lost 0 bases and J lost 1, with 4 bases in between. The CDR3 reads CASSVDTNTEAFF. The CDR3 nucleotides read TGTGCCAGCAGCGTAGACACGAACACTGAAGCTTTCTTT.

This clone was detected only a few times. This chain joins TRBV25-1 and TRBJ2-2, with TRBD2 identical over 11 bases. Trimming cost V 6 bases and J 8 bases; bases outside gene matches: 5. Germline CDR1 MGHDK, CDR2 SYGVNS. This CDR3 has 14 residues. The CDR3 is CASRALAGAGELFF. The CDR3 DNA reads as TGTGCCAGCAGGGCACTAGCGGGGGCGGGGGAGCTGTTTTTT.